A single sample gave rise to the 18 T cell receptor beta chains below, sequenced in a study of blood T cell repertoires in COVID-19. Here immunoSEQ multiplex PCR was the method, and the copy in TCRdb shows in-frame clones only, minus some. Of 75,000 to 100,000 clones detected, approximately 90% appear once; the ten largest clones hold 15%. Source material: peripheral blood. These receptors all come from a human donor in a cohort sampled during active COVID-19.

The gene calls are TRBV19 and TRBJ1-5; possibly TRBD1 for D (6 bases). The CDR3 length is 16 residues. The V gene's germline CDR1 is LNHDA and CDR2 SQIVND (reference sequence). V lost 2 bases to trimming and J lost 4 bases, with 15 bases between them. CDR3 DNA sequence: TGTGCCAGTAGTATAACTGGACAAAGGGGGAATCAGCCCCAGCATTTT. Amino acid sequence: CASSITGQRGNQPQHF. The complete variable domain, with remaining parts taken from reference TRBV19 and TRBJ1-5, reads DGGITQSPKYLFRKEGQNVTLSCEQNLNHDAMYWYRQDPGQGLRLIYYSQIVNDFQKGDIAEGYSVSREKKESFPLTVTSAQKNPTAFYLCASSITGQRGNQPQHFGDGTRLSIL.

This rearrangement joins TRBV11-3 to TRBJ1-2; D is perhaps TRBD1 (6 bases). The germline V and J ends were trimmed by 5 bases and 7 bases, with 11 bases remaining between them. CDR1 is SGHNT, CDR2 YENEEA, per germline. There are 12 residues in the CDR3. As DNA, the CDR3 is TGTGCCAGCAGCGCAGGGGATGGTGGCTACACCTTC. Translated: CASSAGDGGYTF.

The chain recombines TRBV5-1 with TRBJ2-7; D gene ambiguous. V was clipped by 2 bases and J by 2 bases, with 11 bases between them. The CDR3 is 14 residues long. CDR1 and CDR2 from the germline V gene are SGHRS and YFSETQ. CDR3 nucleotides: TGCGCCAGCAGCTTTTCGACTCAAACCTACGAGCAGTACTTC. Its translation: CASSFSTQTYEQYF.

V is TRBV7-8 and J is TRBJ2-1; D ambiguous. Trimming stripped 5 bases from V and 4 bases from J, with 15 bases between. CDR3 length equals 15 residues. Germline V gives CDR1 SGHVS, CDR2 FQNEAQ. CDR3 DNA sequence: TGTGCCAGCAGCCACCCCGCCACGAGATACAATGAGCAGTTCTTC. This sequence encodes CASSHPATRYNEQFF.

The rearrangement uses TRBV5-1 and TRBJ2-5, with 7 bases fitting TRBD2. After removal of 0 bases from V and 5 bases from J, the junction contained 7 bases not matched to a gene. Germline-derived CDR1 and CDR2 are SGHRS and YFSETQ. The CDR3 length is 15 residues. The DNA for the CDR3 is TGCGCCAGCAGCTTGGGTACCCCAGCGGGGGAGACCCAGTACTTC. The encoded protein is CASSLGTPAGETQYF.

The chain employs TRBV12-3 or TRBV12-4 and TRBJ1-1; D is unresolved. V lost 9 bases and J lost 2, with 13 bases in between. This CDR3 is built from 13 residues. In nucleotides, the CDR3 is TGTGCCAGTAGTATGGCCGATAACACTGAAGCTTTCTTT. Its protein is CASSMADNTEAFF.

The J gene is TRBJ2-1, the V gene TRBV27; 8 bases agree with TRBD1. Germline-derived CDR1 and CDR2 are MNHEY and SMNVEV (reference sequence). V gave up 5 bases and J gave up 4 bases; unmatched junction bases: 16. CDR3 size: 18 residues. The CDR3 bases are TGTGCCAGCAGTCACTCCGGGACAGGCCTCATGACTTACAATGAGCAGTTCTTC. Translation gives CASSHSGTGLMTYNEQFF.

V usage is TRBV11-3 and J usage is TRBJ2-3; D unresolved. The CDR3 contains 14 residues. Germline CDR1 reads SGHNT; CDR2 reads YENEEA. V dropped 1 base and J dropped 4 bases, with 9 bases sitting between them. The CDR3 reads CASSLGVRSDTQYF. CDR3 coding DNA: TGTGCCAGCAGCTTAGGAGTGAGATCAGATACGCAGTATTTT.

This chain joins TRBV19 and TRBJ2-5, with 8 positions matching TRBD1. V trimming: 5 bases; J trimming: 2 bases; junction bases outside the gene matches: 4. The CDR3 is 14 amino acids. Germline V gene sequence: CDR1 LNHDA, CDR2 SQIVND (reference sequence). Written as DNA, the CDR3 is TGTGCCAGTAGTCCGAGGGACAGGCAAGAGACCCAGTACTTC. It encodes CASSPRDRQETQYF.

This clone was detected only a few times. The chain has TRBV13 and TRBJ1-2; TRBD1 might be the D (5 bases). With 4 bases removed from V and 0 bases from J, the gap between germline ends came to 15 bases. Germline values: CDR1 PRHDT, CDR2 FYEKMQ (reference sequence). The CDR3 spans 16 residues. This CDR3 reads CASSSPGPLANYGYTF. The CDR3 DNA follows: TGTGCCAGCAGCTCCCCAGGGCCTTTAGCTAACTATGGCTACACCTTC.

The chain couples TRBV11-2 to TRBJ2-3; TRBD2 matches at 14 bases. This CDR3 spans 17 amino acids. Per the germline V gene, CDR1 is SGHAT and CDR2 is FQNNGV. The ends lost 5 bases at V and 2 bases at J; junction bases unmatched: 6. The CDR3 is CASSTGLAGGPTDTQYF. CDR3 DNA sequence: TGTGCCAGCAGCACCGGACTAGCGGGAGGTCCCACAGATACGCAGTATTTT.

The CDR3 loop reads CASSLGRVVADTQYF. CDR3 nucleotides: TGTGCCAGCAGCTTAGGCAGGGTGGTGGCGGATACGCAGTATTTT. This sequence joins TRBV13 and TRBJ2-3; a weak D match, TRBD1 (5 bases). Trimming removed 0 bases at V and 6 bases at J, with 13 bases between. CDR1 PRHDT and CDR2 FYEKMQ come from the germline V gene (reference sequence). The CDR3 has 15 residues.

This clone has only a few counts. V and J are TRBV19 and TRBJ1-2; 7 bases fit TRBD1. The V gene's germline CDR1 is LNHDA and CDR2 SQIVND (reference sequence). V trimming: 5 bases; J trimming: 1 base; junction bases outside the gene matches: 1. This CDR3 is built from 13 residues. CDR3 sequence reads: CASSYRGNYGYTF. The CDR3 DNA sequence: TGTGCCAGTAGTTACAGGGGTAACTATGGCTACACCTTC.

The DNA of the CDR3 is TGTGCCAGCTCACCTTTTTACAGGGGAACTAATGAAAAACTGTTTTTT. Translated, it gives CASSPFYRGTNEKLFF. The chain carries TRBV18 and TRBJ1-4; 7 bases fit TRBD1. The CDR3 sequence is 16 residues long. Losses at the gene ends were 3 bases for V and 1 base for J; bases not matched to a gene: 5. Germline V CDR1 and CDR2: KGHSH, LQKENI.

The chain joins TRBV6-5 to TRBJ2-1; possible D gene TRBD2, 6 bases. Trimming took off 6 bases at V and 8 bases at J, with 14 bases between the two ends. CDR1 is MNHEY and CDR2 is SVGAGI in the germline V gene. This CDR3 is 13 amino acids long. CDR3 nucleotides: TGTGCCAGCAGCTACACTAGCTCCCATGAGCAGTTCTTC. Amino acids: CASSYTSSHEQFF.

CDR3 nucleotide sequence: TGCGCCAGCAGCCCGGGGACAGCTAACACTGAAGCTTTCTTT. Translation gives CASSPGTANTEAFF. The V gene is TRBV5-1, the J gene TRBJ1-1, with TRBD1 identical over 7 bases. V shed 4 bases and J 2 bases; nucleotides not matched to a gene: 5. This CDR3 is built from 14 residues. Germline CDR1 reads SGHRS; CDR2 reads YFSETQ.

This clone was observed a single time. The CDR3 nucleotides are TGTGCCAGCTCATCCGGGACAGAAGAGAACACTGAAGCTTTCTTT. Translation gives CASSSGTEENTEAFF. This chain connects TRBV18 to TRBJ1-1; the match to TRBD1 covers 7 bases. CDR3 size: 15 residues. With 5 bases clipped from V and 1 base from J, the junction kept 7 bases outside the gene matches. CDR1 is KGHSH and CDR2 is LQKENI in the germline V gene.

The J gene is TRBJ1-2, the V gene TRBV7-9; D perhaps matches TRBD1 (5 bases). V dropped 3 bases and J dropped 5 bases, with 10 bases sitting between them. The CDR3 sequence is 13 residues long. From germline, CDR1 is SEHNR and CDR2 FQNEAQ (reference sequence). CDR3 sequence: CASSLTAKYGYTF. CDR3 DNA sequence: TGTGCCAGCAGCTTGACAGCCAAGTATGGCTACACCTTC.